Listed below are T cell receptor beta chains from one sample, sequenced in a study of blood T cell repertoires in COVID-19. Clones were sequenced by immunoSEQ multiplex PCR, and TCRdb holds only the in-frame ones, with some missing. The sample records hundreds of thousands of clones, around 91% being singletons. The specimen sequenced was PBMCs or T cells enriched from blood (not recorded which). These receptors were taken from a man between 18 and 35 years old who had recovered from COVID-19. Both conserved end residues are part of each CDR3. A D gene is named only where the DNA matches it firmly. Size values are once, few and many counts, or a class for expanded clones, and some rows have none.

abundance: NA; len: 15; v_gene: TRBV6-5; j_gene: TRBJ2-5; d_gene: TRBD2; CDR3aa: CASRVRTSGQETQYF; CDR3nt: TGTGCCAGCAGGGTTAGGACTAGCGGGCAAGAGACCCAGTACTTC
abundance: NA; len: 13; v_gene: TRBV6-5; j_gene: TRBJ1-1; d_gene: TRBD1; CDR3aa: CASSGQGETEAFF; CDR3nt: TGTGCCAGCAGCGGACAGGGCGAAACTGAAGCTTTCTTT
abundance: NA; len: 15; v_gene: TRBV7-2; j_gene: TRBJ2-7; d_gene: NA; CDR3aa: CASSLHGQATYEQYF; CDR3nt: TGTGCCAGCAGCTTACATGGGCAGGCTACCTACGAGCAGTACTTC
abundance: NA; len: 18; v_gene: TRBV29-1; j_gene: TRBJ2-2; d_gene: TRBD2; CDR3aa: CSVGGLAGGPLSTGELFF; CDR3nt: TGCAGCGTTGGCGGACTAGCGGGGGGGCCCCTTAGTACCGGGGAGCTGTTTTTT
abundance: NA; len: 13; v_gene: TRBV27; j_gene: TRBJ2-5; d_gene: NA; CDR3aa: CASSFRVQQTQYF; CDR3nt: TGTGCCAGCAGTTTCAGGGTCCAACAGACCCAGTACTTC
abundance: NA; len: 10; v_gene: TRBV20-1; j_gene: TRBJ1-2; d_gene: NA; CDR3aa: CSAPLGGYTF; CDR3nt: TGCAGTGCTCCCCTAGGCGGCTACACCTTC
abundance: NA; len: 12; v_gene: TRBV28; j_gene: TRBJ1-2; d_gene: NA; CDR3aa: CASSLTGYGYTF; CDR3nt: TGTGCCAGCAGTTTAACAGGATATGGCTACACCTTC
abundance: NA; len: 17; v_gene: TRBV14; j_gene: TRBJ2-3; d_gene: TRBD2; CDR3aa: CASSQLAGGPSTDTQYF; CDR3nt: TGTGCCAGCAGCCAACTAGCGGGAGGGCCGAGCACAGATACGCAGTATTTT
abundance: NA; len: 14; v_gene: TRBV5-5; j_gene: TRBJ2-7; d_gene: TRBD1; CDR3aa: CASSLAGQGSEQYF; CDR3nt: TGTGCCAGCAGCTTGGCCGGACAGGGTTCCGAGCAGTACTTC
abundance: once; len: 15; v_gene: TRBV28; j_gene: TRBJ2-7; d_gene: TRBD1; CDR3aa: CASSTPGTGVGEQYF; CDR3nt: TGTGCCAGCAGTACCCCCGGGACAGGGGTTGGGGAGCAGTACTTC
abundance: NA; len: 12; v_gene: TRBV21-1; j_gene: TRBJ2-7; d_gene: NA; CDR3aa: CASSRDREEQYF; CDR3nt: TGTGCCAGCAGCAGGGACAGGGAGGAGCAGTACTTC